What follows are 24 T cell receptor beta chains derived from one specimen sequenced in a study of blood T cell repertoires in COVID-19. Here immunoSEQ multiplex PCR was the method, and the copy in TCRdb shows in-frame clones only, minus some. Here the sample spans some 50,000 clones, roughly 86% being singletons. The material sequenced was peripheral blood. Every receptor here comes from a woman aged 60 to 75 with acute or convalescent COVID-19.

This chain uses TRBV6-5 with TRBJ2-4, with D maybe TRBD1 (5 bases). Germline CDR1 and CDR2: MNHEY and SVGAGI. The CDR3 consists of 13 residues. With 6 bases removed from V and 7 bases from J, the gap between germline ends came to 13 bases. CDR3 region: CASSWGPSNIQYF. The CDR3, as DNA: TGTGCCAGCAGCTGGGGCCCGAGTAACATTCAGTACTTC.

This clone occurred once. The chain has TRBV19 and TRBJ2-1; TRBD1 might be the D (5 bases). CDR1 LNHDA and CDR2 SQIVND come from the germline V gene (reference sequence). The CDR3 totals 15 residues. With 3 bases removed from V and 4 bases from J, the gap between germline ends came to 13 bases. This chain's CDR3 is CASSIVGLSYNEQFF. DNA of the CDR3: TGTGCCAGTAGTATTGTGGGGCTCAGTTACAATGAGCAGTTCTTC.

This chain joins TRBV15 and TRBJ1-5, with 7 bases aligning to TRBD1. CDR1 and CDR2 from the germline V gene are LNHNV and YYDKDF (reference sequence). The CDR3 totals 15 residues. Trimming at V came to 3 bases and at J to 5 bases, leaving 7 bases not matched to a gene. The CDR3: CATSSGQEWDQPQHF. The CDR3 region has the DNA TGTGCCACCAGCAGCGGACAGGAATGGGATCAGCCCCAGCATTTT.

The chain recombines TRBV27 with TRBJ2-1; 11 nucleotides align to TRBD2. Germline CDR1 and CDR2: MNHEY and SMNVEV (reference sequence). The CDR3 runs 13 residues. With 10 bases clipped from V and 4 bases from J, the junction kept 3 bases outside the gene matches. For the CDR3, the DNA is TGTGCCACCGGGACTAGCGGATACAATGAGCAGTTCTTC. This codes for CATGTSGYNEQFF.

This clone has more than one count but fewer than ten. The V call is TRBV28, the J call TRBJ1-1; 8 nucleotides align to TRBD1. Germline values: CDR1 MDHEN, CDR2 SYDVKM. V was pared by 5 bases and J by 1 base, with 3 bases of the junction left unmatched. The CDR3 spans 14 residues. In nucleotides, the CDR3 is TGTGCCAGCAGTCCCGGGACAGGGAACACTGAAGCTTTCTTT. Translated, it gives CASSPGTGNTEAFF.

This clone was counted a single time. This chain connects TRBV4-2 to TRBJ1-1; a possible D gene is TRBD1 (5 bases). V was clipped by 0 bases and J by 1 base, with 9 bases between them. CDR3 length equals 15 residues. Germline CDR1 and CDR2: LGHNA and YNFKEQ. The CDR3 coding sequence is TGTGCCAGCAGCCAAGAATATGGACAGAACACTGAAGCTTTCTTT. Translated, it gives CASSQEYGQNTEAFF.

A single count supports this clone. The chain uses TRBV28 and TRBJ2-2; 7 bases line up with TRBD2. Looked up from germline, CDR1 is MDHEN and CDR2 is SYDVKM. The ends lost 5 bases at V and 1 base at J; junction bases unmatched: 7. The CDR3 spans 16 residues. CDR3 coding DNA: TGTGCCAGCAGTGAAAGGACTAGTTTGAACACCGGGGAGCTGTTTTTT. Encoded protein: CASSERTSLNTGELFF.

V is TRBV18 and J is TRBJ1-4, with 9 bases identical to TRBD1. Trimming removed 8 bases from V and 9 bases from J; junction bases left unmatched: 10. Germline V gives CDR1 KGHSH, CDR2 LQKENI. The CDR3 is made up of 14 amino acids. Written as DNA, the CDR3 is TGTGCCAGCCCAATACCGGGACAGGGTCAAAAACTGTTTTTT. It specifies CASPIPGQGQKLFF.

Written as DNA, the CDR3 is TGTGCCAGCAGTTTAGGCAGGGGCAAAACCGGGGAGCTGTTTTTT. Translation: CASSLGRGKTGELFF. This chain connects TRBV27 to TRBJ2-2; D is perhaps TRBD1 (6 bases). The CDR3 runs to 15 residues. The V end lost 2 bases, the J end lost 5 bases, and 12 bases lay between the germline ends. Germline lookup yields CDR1 MNHEY and CDR2 SMNVEV (reference sequence).

This chain joins TRBV10-2 and TRBJ2-1, with TRBD2 identical over 9 bases. Losses at the gene ends were 6 bases for V and 8 bases for J; bases not matched to a gene: 14. The CDR3 has 16 amino acids. The germline CDR1 and CDR2 sequences are WSHSY and SAAADI. CDR3 coding DNA: TGCGCCAGCAGGCGGGCTAGCGGGGCCCTTTGGGATGAGCAGTTCTTC. Its translation is CASRRASGALWDEQFF.

The CDR3 DNA is TGCGCCAGCAGCCTTAACCCAGGACGACCGCTAACAGGGGCTGATGGCTACACCTTC. It yields the protein CASSLNPGRPLTGADGYTF. This chain connects TRBV5-1 to TRBJ1-2, with 7 bases matching TRBD1. The CDR3 is 19 residues long. V was clipped by 4 bases and J by 6 bases; unmatched bases: 24. CDR1 and CDR2 from the germline V gene are SGHRS and YFSETQ.

The rearrangement uses TRBV3-1 (or the pseudogene TRBV3-2) and TRBJ2-7, with D maybe TRBD1 (6 bases). The CDR3 spans 16 residues. Germline V gene data show CDR1 as LGHDT and CDR2 as YNNKEL (reference sequence). Trimming took off 4 bases at V and 0 bases at J, with 16 bases between the two ends. CDR3 DNA: TGTGCCAGCAGCCGCGGTGGGGGCGTAAGCTCCTACGAGCAGTACTTC. This translates into CASSRGGGVSSYEQYF.

The rearrangement links TRBV9 to TRBJ1-1, with D tentatively TRBD1 (5 bases). V lost 0 bases, J lost 11 bases, and 17 bases lay in between. CDR1 is SGDLS and CDR2 is YYNGEE in the germline V gene. The CDR3 is 14 residues long. The CDR3 sequence: CASSVDGDFQGAFF. CDR3 sequence (DNA): TGTGCCAGCAGCGTAGACGGGGACTTTCAGGGCGCTTTCTTT.

The gene calls are TRBV5-6 and TRBJ2-2; D is undetermined. The V gene's germline CDR1 is SGHDT and CDR2 YYEEEE. Trimming took 4 bases from V and 5 from J, leaving 9 bases between them. This CDR3 region has 13 residues. CDR3 sequence reads: CASSPTGTGELFF. The CDR3 DNA follows: TGTGCCAGCAGCCCGACTGGGACCGGGGAGCTGTTTTTT.

The chain recombines TRBV6-5 with TRBJ1-1; 9 nucleotides agree with TRBD1. CDR1 is MNHEY, CDR2 SVGAGI, per germline. This CDR3 is 14 amino acids long. V dropped 6 bases and J dropped 4; count of bases not matched to a gene: 6. The CDR3 sequence is CASRRGQGITEAFF. In nucleotides, the CDR3 is TGTGCCAGCAGACGAGGACAGGGGATCACTGAAGCTTTCTTT.

The chain is built from TRBV2 and TRBJ2-7, with D uncertain. The CDR3 sequence is 14 residues long. The germline V and J ends were trimmed by 6 bases and 2 bases, with 14 bases remaining between them. Per germline, CDR1 SNHLY and CDR2 FYNNEI. The CDR3 DNA reads TGTGCCAGCAGAGAAAGACTGGTTACCTACGAGCAGTACTTC. Its protein product is CASRERLVTYEQYF.

V is TRBV12-5 and J is TRBJ2-2; unclear D gene. The V end lost 8 bases, the J end lost 6 bases, and 13 bases lay between the germline ends. The CDR3 loop spans 13 amino acids. Germline lookup yields CDR1 LGHNT and CDR2 FRNRAP. CDR3 sequence: CASLGYVAGELFF. CDR3 bases: TGTGCTAGTCTGGGCTATGTAGCCGGGGAGCTGTTTTTT.

V and J are TRBV30 and TRBJ2-5, with D possibly TRBD1 on 5 matching bases. Germline lookup yields CDR1 GTSNPN and CDR2 SVGIG (reference sequence). The length of the CDR3 is 16 residues. V lost 0 bases to trimming and J lost 5 bases, with 19 bases between them. The CDR3, as DNA: TGTGCCTGGAGTGTAACGCTCAAGTTCCCAGGGGAGACCCAGTACTTC. Protein: CAWSVTLKFPGETQYF.

The genes are TRBV7-9 and TRBJ1-1, with TRBD1 identical over 7 bases. The CDR3 totals 15 residues. V was clipped by 3 bases and J by 1 base; unmatched bases: 5. CDR1 and CDR2 (germline): SEHNR, FQNEAQ (reference sequence). CDR3 sequence (DNA): TGTGCCAGCAGCTTTAGTCGGGACAGGAACACTGAAGCTTTCTTT. It codes for CASSFSRDRNTEAFF. The full variable domain, with the rest looked up from reference TRBV7-9 and TRBJ1-1, is DTGVSQNPRHKITKRGQNVTFRCDPISEHNRLYWYRQTLGQGPEFLTYFQNEAQLEKSRLLSDRFSAERPKGSFSTLEIQRTEQGDSAMYLCASSFSRDRNTEAFFGQGTRLTVV.

This sequence joins TRBV11-2 and TRBJ2-7; TRBD2 agrees at 12 bases. The V segment lost 3 bases and the J segment 3 bases; nucleotides outside the gene matches: 12. This CDR3 contains 18 residues. Per the germline V gene, CDR1 is SGHAT and CDR2 is FQNNGV. The CDR3 region has the DNA TGTGCCAGCAGCTTCACGACTAGCGGGAGCCGAAAATACTACGAGCAGTACTTC. Protein product: CASSFTTSGSRKYYEQYF.

The chain uses TRBV19 and TRBJ2-7, with D hard to call. The CDR3 contains 12 residues. Germline V gene data show CDR1 as LNHDA and CDR2 as SQIVND (reference sequence). The V gene lost 4 bases and the J gene lost 1 base, with 5 bases spanning the gap. CDR3 residues: CASSTSSYEQYF. Here the CDR3 DNA reads TGTGCCAGTAGTACTAGTTCCTACGAGCAGTACTTC.

There are a few counts of this clone. This chain joins TRBV29-1 and TRBJ1-2; D call uncertain. Trimming cost V 6 bases and J 8 bases, with 16 bases left between them. There are 12 residues in the CDR3. Germline assignment: CDR1 SQVTM and CDR2 ANQGSEA. The chain's CDR3 is CSVSGGGTGYTF. DNA for the CDR3: TGCAGCGTGTCCGGTGGAGGTACAGGCTACACCTTC.

The chain couples TRBV9 to TRBJ2-5; possibly TRBD2 for D (5 bases). This CDR3 has 15 amino acids. Between the trimmed V and J ends, which lost 0 bases and 7 bases, there was a span of 16 bases. Germline V gene sequence: CDR1 SGDLS, CDR2 YYNGEE. CDR3 nucleotide sequence: TGTGCCAGCAGCGTAGAGGCGGGCTGGTTTGTGACCCAGTACTTC. This sequence encodes CASSVEAGWFVTQYF. Together with reference TRBV9 and TRBJ2-5, the CDR3 gives the full variable domain: DSGVTQTPKHLITATGQRVTLRCSPRSGDLSVYWYQQSLDQGLQFLIQYYNGEERAKGNILERFSAQQFPDLHSELNLSSLELGDSALYFCASSVEAGWFVTQYFGPGTRLLVL.

The chain joins TRBV28 to TRBJ2-1; D not resolved. The CDR3 has 15 residues. Germline V CDR1 and CDR2: MDHEN, SYDVKM. V was trimmed by 5 bases and J by 0 bases, leaving 11 bases between them. CDR3 bases: TGTGCCAGCAGTCTGCCGACTGGCTCCTACAATGAGCAGTTCTTC. It encodes CASSLPTGSYNEQFF.